This TCR beta chain emerged from a study of T cells in Graves' hyperthyroidism and ophthalmopathy. The sample holds a few counts of this clonotype. The CDR3 runs 15 residues. Germline CDR1 SGDLS, CDR2 YYNGEE. The V end was cut by 4 bases, the J end by 0 bases, with 11 bases between. Amplification targeted TCR beta CDR3 regions from RNA transcripts. First-round RT-PCR of the TCR CDR3 relied on the HTBI primer set. MiXCR was run by TCRdb on the multiplex PCR reads, yielding one entry per CDR3 protein. The profile covers approximately 430,000 distinct CDR3 sequences, with more than 15% appearing a single time and 11% to 15% taken by the ten largest.

This chain connects TRBV9 to TRBJ2-1; TRBD2 is a possible D gene (6 bases). The sample comprised blood. The sequence came from a young woman with Graves' hyperthyroidism. The CDR3 coding sequence is TGTGCCAGCAGCCCGAGCGGGCCCTCCTACAATGAGCAGTTCTTC. Translated: CASSPSGPSYNEQFF.